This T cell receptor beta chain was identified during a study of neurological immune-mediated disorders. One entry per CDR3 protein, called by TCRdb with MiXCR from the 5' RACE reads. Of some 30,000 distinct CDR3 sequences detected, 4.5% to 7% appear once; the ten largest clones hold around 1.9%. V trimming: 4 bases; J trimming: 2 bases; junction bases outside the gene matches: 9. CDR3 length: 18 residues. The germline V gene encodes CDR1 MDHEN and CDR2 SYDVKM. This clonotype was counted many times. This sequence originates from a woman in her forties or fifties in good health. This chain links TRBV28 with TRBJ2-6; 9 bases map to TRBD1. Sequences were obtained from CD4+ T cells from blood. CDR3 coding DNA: TGTGCCAGCAGTTCACCGGGACAGGGCTCCCCTGGGGCCAACGTCCTGACTTTC. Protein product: CASSSPGQGSPGANVLTF. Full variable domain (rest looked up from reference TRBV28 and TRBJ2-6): DVKVTQSSRYLVKRTGEKVFLECVQDMDHENMFWYRQDPGLGLRLIYFSYDVKMKEKGDIPEGYSVSREKKERFSLILESASTNQTSMYLCASSSPGQGSPGANVLTFGAGSRLTVL.